This T cell receptor (beta chain) was recovered during a study of CD8 T cells in Susac syndrome (dated by TCRdb to between 2018 and 2020). Broadly, across the study: The study used repertoire sequencing to test whether antigen drove CD8+ T cell activation and differentiation in Susac syndrome. The clonality of the CD8+ T cell repertoire was compared across 12 healthy donors, roughly 14 Susac syndrome patients and under 18 multiple sclerosis patients. The research as a whole found: The number of individuals in the TCR sequencing and HLA analysis was recognized as being relatively small.

Peripheral blood CD8+ and CD4+ T cells from healthy donors, Susac syndrome patients and multiple sclerosis patients were profiled by high-throughput TCR beta sequencing. Treatment-naive patients with stable or active relapsing-remitting disease fulfilling revised McDonald criteria were used as multiple sclerosis controls. Bulk CD8+ and CD4+ T cells were purified by magnetic negative isolation, whereas CD8+ TEMRA cells were enriched by FACS. Blood was collected in EDTA tubes and processed within 24 hours, with PBMCs isolated through density gradient centrifugation. PBMCs intended for TCR sequencing were frozen in liquid nitrogen and were later thawed in a 37 degrees C water bath. The sorted or isolated CD4+, CD8+ and CD8+ TEMRA cells reached a purity of at least 90%. The V end gives up 4 bases and the J end 1 base, leaving 10 bases in the junction not matched to a gene. Via the germline V gene (reference sequence), CDR1 is PRHDT and CDR2 FYEKMQ. The CDR3 holds 18 amino acids from the cysteine to the phenylalanine. The entry retains the CDR3 DNA only, 54 bases that are in frame from base 1.

A word on this clonotype: Its antigen is unknown. No base quality information exists; no much larger clone differs at one position.

RNA was extracted with the RNeasy kit and roughly 0.45 to 1 ug was reverse transcribed using random hexamers. The immunoSEQ multiplex PCR assay, covering 54 Vbeta and 13 Jbeta segments, was used to amplify TCR beta CDR3 regions. PCR amplification bias was corrected using a synthetic template baseline for primer optimization and computational correction. The published analysis was carried out like this. Only productive sequences were kept, with reads annotated to V, D and J genes according to IMGT and analyzed in immunoSEQ Analyzer. Clonality was calculated as one minus the Shannon entropy normalized by log2 of the number of productive unique sequences. Public and private clones were assessed among the 100 most prevalent clones of each patient and control. A clone was defined as Susac-specific if it was absent from the healthy and MS cohorts, from roughly 1,000 published viral clones and from other ImmuneACCESS disease sequences. TCRdb trimmed the raw reads at Q25, called clones with MiXCR and kept productive beta chains. A single entry per CDR3 protein holds the most common genes and DNA from its merged rows. In this record, the V and J calls reflect TCRdb's handling and not the investigators' own analysis. The sample table shows fewer than 350,000 distinct CDR3 sequences, and approximately 90% are seen once. The ten largest clonotypes hold 0.18% of the sample.

Material: CD8+ T cells from PBMCs. The sequence came from a human donor with multiple sclerosis. The sequence joins TRBV13 to TRBJ2-3; 11 bases in the junction line up with TRBD2. The DNA is as follows: TGTGCCAGCAGCTCTAACCCCGGGACTAGCGGAGGCACAGATACGCAGTATTTT. Its coded protein is CASSSNPGTSGGTDTQYF.